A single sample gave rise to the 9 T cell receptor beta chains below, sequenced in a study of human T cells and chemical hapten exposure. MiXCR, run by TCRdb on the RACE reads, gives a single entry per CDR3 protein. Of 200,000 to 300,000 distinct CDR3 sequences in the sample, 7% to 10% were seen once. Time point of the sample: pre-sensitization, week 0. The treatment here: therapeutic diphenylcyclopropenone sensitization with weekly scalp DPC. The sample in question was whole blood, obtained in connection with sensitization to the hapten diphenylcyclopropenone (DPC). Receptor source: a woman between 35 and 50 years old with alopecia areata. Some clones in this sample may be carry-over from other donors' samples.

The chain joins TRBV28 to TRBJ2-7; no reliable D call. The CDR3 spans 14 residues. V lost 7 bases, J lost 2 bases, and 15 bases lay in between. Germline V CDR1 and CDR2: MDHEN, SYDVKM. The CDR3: CASMYSGEPYEQYF. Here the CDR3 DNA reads TGTGCCAGCATGTATTCGGGTGAACCCTACGAGCAGTACTTC.

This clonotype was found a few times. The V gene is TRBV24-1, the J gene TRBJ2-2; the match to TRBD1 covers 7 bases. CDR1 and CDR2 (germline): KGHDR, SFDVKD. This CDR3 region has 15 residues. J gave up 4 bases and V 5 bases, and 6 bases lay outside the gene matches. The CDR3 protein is CATSGRGLGTGELFF. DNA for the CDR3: TGTGCCACCAGTGGTAGGGGGCTTGGCACCGGGGAGCTGTTTTTT.

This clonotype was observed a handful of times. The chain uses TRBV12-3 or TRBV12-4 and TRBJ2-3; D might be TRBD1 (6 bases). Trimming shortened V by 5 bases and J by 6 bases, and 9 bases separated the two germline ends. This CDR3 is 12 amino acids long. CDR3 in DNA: TGTGCCAGCAGTCCAGGGGTTGATACGCAGTATTTT. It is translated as CASSPGVDTQYF.

The CDR3: CSARVGNNQPQHF. The CDR3 DNA sequence: TGCAGTGCTAGAGTCGGCAACAATCAGCCCCAGCATTTT. V is TRBV20-1 and J is TRBJ1-5; D is undetermined. This CDR3 contains 13 residues. With 1 base removed from V and 3 bases from J, the gap between germline ends came to 7 bases. CDR1 DFQATT and CDR2 SNEGSKA come from the germline V gene (reference sequence).

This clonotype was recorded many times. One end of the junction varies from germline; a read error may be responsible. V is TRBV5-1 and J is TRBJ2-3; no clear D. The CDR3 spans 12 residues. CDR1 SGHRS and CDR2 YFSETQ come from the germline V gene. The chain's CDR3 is CASSPTGDTQYF. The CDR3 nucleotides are TGTGCCAGCAGTCCGACTGGAGATACGCAGTATTTT.

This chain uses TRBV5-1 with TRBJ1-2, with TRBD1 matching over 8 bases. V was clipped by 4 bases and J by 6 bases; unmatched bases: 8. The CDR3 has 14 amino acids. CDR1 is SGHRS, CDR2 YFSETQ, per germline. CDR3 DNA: TGCGCCAGCAGCGCGGAGACAGGGGACGATGGCTACACCTTC. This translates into CASSAETGDDGYTF.

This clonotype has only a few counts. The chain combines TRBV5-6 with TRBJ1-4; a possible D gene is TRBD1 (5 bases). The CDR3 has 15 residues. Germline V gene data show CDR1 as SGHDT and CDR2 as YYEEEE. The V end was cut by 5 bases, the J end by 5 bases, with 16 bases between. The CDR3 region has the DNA TGTGCCAGCAGGACGCGGGGGACTGTCAATGAAAAACTGTTTTTT. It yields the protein CASRTRGTVNEKLFF.

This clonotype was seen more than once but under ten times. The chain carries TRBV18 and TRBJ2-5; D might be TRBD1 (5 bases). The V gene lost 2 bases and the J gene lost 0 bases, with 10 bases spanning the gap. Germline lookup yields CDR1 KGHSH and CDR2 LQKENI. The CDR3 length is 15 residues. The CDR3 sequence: CASSPADKYQETQYF. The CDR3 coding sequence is TGTGCCAGCTCACCAGCGGACAAGTACCAAGAGACCCAGTACTTC. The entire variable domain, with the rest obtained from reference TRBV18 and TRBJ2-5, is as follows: NAGVMQNPRHLVRRRGQEARLRCSPMKGHSHVYWYRQLPEEGLKFMVYLQKENIIDESGMPKERFSAEFPKEGPSILRIQQVVRGDSAAYFCASSPADKYQETQYFGPGTRLLVL.

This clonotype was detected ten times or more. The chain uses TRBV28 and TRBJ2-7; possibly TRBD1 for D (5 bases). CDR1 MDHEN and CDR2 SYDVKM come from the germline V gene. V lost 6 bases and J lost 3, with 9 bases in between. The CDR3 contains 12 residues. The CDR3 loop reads CASRDTLYEQYF. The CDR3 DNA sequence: TGTGCCAGCAGGGACACCCTCTACGAGCAGTACTTC.